This T cell receptor beta chain was sequenced in a study of T-cell memory formation after mild COVID-19. The germline V gene encodes CDR1 SGHNT and CDR2 YYREEE (reference sequence). V was shortened by 7 bases and J by 7 bases, with 12 bases between the two germline ends. The CDR3 is 11 residues long. TCRdb independently ran MiXCR on the 5' RACE reads; one entry per CDR3 protein. The sample lists fewer than 400,000 distinct CDR3 sequences; 15% to 20% were seen once. This clonotype has more than one count but fewer than ten. The sample taken for sequencing was PBMCs or a T cell subset sorted from them (not recorded which). This chain connects TRBV5-4 to TRBJ2-7; D perhaps matches TRBD2 (6 bases). The TCR originated in a young man who had mild COVID-19 (a few samples of this study predate the infection). Cell type and time point are not known. In DNA form, the CDR3 reads TGTGCCAGCTCATCACGGGGGGAGCAGTACGTC. Translating it yields CASSSRGEQYV.